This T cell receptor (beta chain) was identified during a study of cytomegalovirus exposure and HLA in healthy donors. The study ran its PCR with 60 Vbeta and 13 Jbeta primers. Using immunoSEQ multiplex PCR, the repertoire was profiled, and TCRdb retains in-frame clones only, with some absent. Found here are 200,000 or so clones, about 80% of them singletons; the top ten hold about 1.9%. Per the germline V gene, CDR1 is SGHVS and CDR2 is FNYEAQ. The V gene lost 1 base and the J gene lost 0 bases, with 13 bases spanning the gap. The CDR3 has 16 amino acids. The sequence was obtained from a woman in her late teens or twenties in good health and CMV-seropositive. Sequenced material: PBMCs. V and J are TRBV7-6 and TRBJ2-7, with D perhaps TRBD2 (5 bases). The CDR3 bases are TGTGCCAGCAGCTTAGGACGGACTTGGAGCTCCTACGAGCAGTACTTC. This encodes CASSLGRTWSSYEQYF.